This T cell receptor beta chain was captured by sequencing in a study of shared clonotypes between healthy human individuals (dated by TCRdb to 2020 to 2022). Background on the whole study: The cohort included a few men and a couple of women between 18 and 49 years of age. Per donor, three plates each were used for CD4 naive and CD4 memory, two for CD8 naive, and one for CD8 memory. To estimate repertoire size and how much clonotype sharing occurs between individuals, the study deeply sequenced the blood TCR repertoires of about five healthy adults. Libraries were prepared and TCR repertoires were sequenced by different laboratories using diverse techniques, in order to increase sequencing depth and limit assay-specific biases. Between about 0.85 and 9.5 billion PBMCs per donor were obtained by leukapheresis.

Healthy HIV-negative adults with no recently reported acute infections or vaccinations were included as donors. Only Caucasian adults living in Nashville, Tennessee, USA were represented among the donors. CD4+ T cells were enriched by magnetic negative selection, after which naive cells were positively selected on CD45RA and the negative fraction was taken as the memory subset. After blood collection by leukapheresis, PBMCs were isolated using Ficoll-Histopaque density gradient centrifugation and then cryopreserved in the vapor phase of liquid nitrogen. Analytical flow cytometry was used to check the purity and quantity of every magnetically sorted T cell population. Each sorted fraction had its genomic DNA isolated and then quantified by UV absorbance on a Nanodrop 2000c. As encoded in the germline V gene, CDR1 is SGHAT while CDR2 is FQNNGV. The CDR3, from cysteine to phenylalanine, totals 12 residues. Only the CDR3 DNA is retained, 36 bases long and in frame from the first base. Trimming costs V 0 bases and J 7 bases, and their ends lie 6 bases apart.

The investigation overall reported the following: When a few donors were compared, the shared fraction of clonotypes was 5% to 6.5% for naive CD4, 3.5% to 4% for naive CD8, more than 2% for memory CD4, and 0.35% to 0.4% for memory CD8. Compared with non-shared clonotypes, the clonotypes found in all four sorted-subset donors had higher generation probabilities. Estimated clonotype richness was generally larger for naive than for memory subsets. Pairwise subsampling indicated that sequencing depth was expected to affect the degree of clonotype sharing among donors. Because the study included a small number of donors, the genetic and exposure-history diversity represented was limited. Rarefaction of sorted-subset datasets indicated incomplete sequencing despite the large sequencing depth. Sampling was restricted to blood, and TCR repertoires in tissues likely differ from the TCR repertoires found in blood.

With respect to this clone: The antigen it recognizes is unknown. No base-level quality is on record; no much larger clone is a single base apart.

TCR CDR3 regions were amplified from genomic DNA by multiplex PCR using the deep immunoSEQ assay. Extracted genomic DNA from each cell subset was distributed evenly across all wells of several immunoSEQ 96-well plates, and each plate was treated as a replicate. Each replicate PCR for sorted subsets received roughly 0.2 ug genomic DNA, equal to roughly 33,000 T cell genomes. Purified libraries were measured with a Qubit 3.0 fluorometer, size-checked on a Bioanalyzer 2100, and measured again with the KAPA Library Quantification kit. Every immunoSEQ 96-well plate was sequenced on a separate single-read 150-cycle Illumina NextSeq 550 flow cell. In the authors' own workflow: The immunoSEQ output contained only junctional sequences without quality scores, so filtering could not match that applied to full-length reads. To assign V/J genes and CDR3, sequences were annotated using PyIR, a Python wrapper for IgBLAST v1.9, with IMGT germline references. Reads were filtered out if the reads had weak V/J assignments (E-value above 1e-6), no CDR3, stop codons, out-of-frame junctions, or ambiguous translated residues. V3J clonotypes were defined as sequences sharing the same inferred V gene, J gene, and CDR3 amino acid sequence. The percentage overlap between two repertoires was calculated by dividing the number of shared unique clonotypes by the size of the smaller repertoire. Richness of each repertoire was evaluated using RTK rarefaction, the Chao1 estimator, and Recon v2.1 estimates of unobserved clonotypes. Generation probabilities were computed with OLGA for all TCRbeta clonotypes obtained by the gDNA method from four donors. TCRdb stores this immuneACCESS table with in-frame sequences only. Part of the clones is absent; in the studies checked, under half of the shortfall reflects unresolved V genes, and no reason is known for the rest. V, J and clone size derive from that table, while D and trimming were established from the DNA sequence. This sample has about 1 million clones in its table, and roughly 70% of those were observed once. In total, the top ten clones hold approximately 1.5% of the sample.

Sample: memory CD4+ T cells sorted from blood. This sample's cell subset or site label indicates: CD45RA-negative fraction. The chain was built from TRBV11-2 and TRBJ1-2, with the D gene not confidently named. The receptor's source is a man aged 18 to 29 in good health. The DNA is TGTGCCAGCAGCTTAGACCGGGCTGGCTACACCTTC. Translated, it gives CASSLDRAGYTF.